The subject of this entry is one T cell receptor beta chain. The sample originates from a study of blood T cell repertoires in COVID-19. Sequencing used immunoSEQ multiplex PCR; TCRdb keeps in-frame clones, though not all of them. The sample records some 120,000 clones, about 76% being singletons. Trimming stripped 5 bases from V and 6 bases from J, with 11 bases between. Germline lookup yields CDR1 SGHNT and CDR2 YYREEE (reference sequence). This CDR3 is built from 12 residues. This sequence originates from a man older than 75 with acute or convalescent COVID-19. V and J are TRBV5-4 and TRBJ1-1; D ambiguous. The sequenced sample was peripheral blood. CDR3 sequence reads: CASRVGEAEAFF. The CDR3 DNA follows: TGTGCCAGCAGGGTTGGAGAAGCTGAAGCTTTCTTT.